The subject of this entry is one TCR beta chain. This CDR3 spans 14 amino acids. V lost 7 bases to trimming and J lost 5 bases, with 17 bases between them. Germline CDR1 GTSNPN, CDR2 SVGIG (reference sequence). The data were obtained in a study of blood T cell dynamics during melanoma immunotherapy. Across the whole study: Standard first-line treatment here was pembrolizumab or nivolumab plus ipilimumab in metastatic melanoma.

The assay was immunoSEQ multiplex PCR, and TCRdb's table has in-frame clones only and misses some. The sample yields fewer than 16,000 clones, more than 75% seen once. Indicated time point: pre-treatment baseline. The chain uses TRBV30 and TRBJ2-2; a weak D match, TRBD2 (5 bases). The sample consisted of blood, taken from a patient treated with checkpoint blockade. This receptor was obtained from a human donor with melanoma. The CDR3 is CALRGQQNTGELFF. The CDR3 DNA reads as TGTGCCTTGCGAGGGCAGCAAAATACCGGGGAGCTGTTTTTT.